The entry below describes one TCR beta chain. The antigen is undetermined. Unmatched junction bases numbered 12, after V lost 7 bases and J lost 0 bases. The CDR3 has 17 amino acids. This entry comes from a study of vaccination and CD4 T cells after COVID-19. Study information: The makeup of the convalescents was six males and four females, two of them Hispanic.

The study's findings and limits: Among those convalescent, a median approximately 83% of reactive clones emerged solely post-vaccination. Median SARS-CoV-2-reactive clonotype numbers rose nonsignificantly, roughly 21 to 38.

Treatment meaning: approximately nine-day PBMC culture with coronavirus spike peptide pools or control peptides (ViraFEST assay). Scientists ran DNA taken from cultured CD4+ T cells through the Oncomine TCR Beta short-read assay for sequencing. The genomic DNA was obtained from cultured CD4+ T cells by extraction with the QIAamp micro DNA kit. TCRdb re-called the PCR reads with MiXCR, one entry per CDR3 protein. The repertoire holds roughly 11,000 distinct CDR3 sequences, about 42% seen once, with 25% to 30% in the top ten. The V gene is TRBV12-3 or TRBV12-4, the J gene TRBJ1-5, with 7 positions matching TRBD1. The receptor's source is a human donor who had recovered from COVID-19. Sequenced: CD4+ T cells from blood, cultured in vitro. The CDR3 region has the DNA TGTGCCAGCACTTCCGGGACAGCCCTTTATAGCAATCAGCCCCAGCATTTT. Its translation is CASTSGTALYSNQPQHF.